These 22 T cell receptor beta chains were all obtained from the same sample, sequenced in a study of cytomegalovirus exposure and HLA in healthy donors. Libraries were prepared by immunoSEQ multiplex PCR; TCRdb keeps only in-frame clonotypes and omits some of them. This table holds about 49,000 clones, about 94% found once. The specimen sequenced was PBMCs. All receptors derive from a woman aged 18-35 years in good health and CMV-seropositive.

V usage is TRBV9 and J usage is TRBJ2-5, with D perhaps matching TRBD1 (5 bases). The CDR3 is 15 residues long. The V gene lost 0 bases and the J gene lost 3 bases, with 12 bases spanning the gap. Germline values: CDR1 SGDLS, CDR2 YYNGEE. The CDR3 nucleotides read TGTGCCAGCAGCGTAGGTGGGGCTTGGGAAGAGACCCAGTACTTC. Translated: CASSVGGAWEETQYF.

The V gene is TRBV19, the J gene TRBJ2-1; tentative D call: TRBD2 (6 bases). From germline, CDR1 is LNHDA and CDR2 SQIVND (reference sequence). CDR3 length: 14 residues. V was shortened by 5 bases and J by 5 bases, with 13 bases between the two germline ends. The CDR3: CASSLYLANNEQFF. The CDR3 region has the DNA TGTGCCAGTAGTCTTTACCTAGCGAACAATGAGCAGTTCTTC.

The CDR3 loop is CASSDSLSGNTGELFF. The CDR3 nucleotides are TGTGCCAGCAGTGACTCTCTCTCAGGGAACACCGGGGAGCTGTTTTTT. The chain uses TRBV6-4 and TRBJ2-2, with D uncertain. In germline, CDR1 is MRHNA, CDR2 SNTAGT. This CDR3 is built from 16 residues. V lost 0 bases to trimming and J lost 1 base, with 9 bases between them.

The chain employs TRBV12-5 and TRBJ2-1; weak D call: TRBD2 (5 bases). This CDR3 has 14 residues. Germline V gene data show CDR1 as LGHNT and CDR2 as FRNRAP. V dropped 0 bases and J dropped 7 bases, with 10 bases sitting between them. This chain's CDR3 is CASGLVWAGNEQFF. Written as DNA, the CDR3 is TGTGCTAGTGGTTTGGTTTGGGCGGGTAATGAGCAGTTCTTC.

The chain recombines TRBV28 with TRBJ2-7, with TRBD1 matching 8 bases. This CDR3 is built from 14 residues. V lost 3 bases to trimming and J lost 3 bases; unmatched junction nucleotides: 4. Germline CDR1 reads MDHEN; CDR2 reads SYDVKM. CDR3 nucleotides: TGTGCCAGCAGTTTGCCAGGGGGCTTCTACGAGCAGTACTTC. Translated, it gives CASSLPGGFYEQYF.

This clone was detected only once. The chain joins TRBV5-1 to TRBJ1-1; TRBD1 matches at 10 bases. The CDR3 consists of 15 residues. In germline, CDR1 is SGHRS, CDR2 YFSETQ. V shed 5 bases, J shed 3 bases, and the junction held 7 bases outside the gene matches. This CDR3 reads CASSHKTGGYTEAFF. DNA of the CDR3: TGCGCCAGCAGTCATAAGACAGGGGGCTACACTGAAGCTTTCTTT.

The chain joins TRBV7-9 to TRBJ2-7; 7 bases are a match to TRBD2. Germline V gene sequence: CDR1 SEHNR, CDR2 FQNEAQ (reference sequence). Trimming took 1 base from V and 2 from J; bases not matched to a gene: 5. The CDR3 totals 15 residues. In nucleotides, the CDR3 is TGTGCCAGCAGCTTAGGGCGGGAGAGGGCCTACGAGCAGTACTTC. Protein: CASSLGRERAYEQYF.

The V call is TRBV6-1, the J call TRBJ2-7, with 8 nucleotides matching TRBD1. The CDR3 is 15 amino acids. The germline V gene has CDR1 MNHNS and CDR2 SASEGT. The trim removed 2 bases at V and 2 bases at J, leaving 5 bases unmatched. CDR3 protein: CASSEHRGYTYEQYF. In DNA, the CDR3 is TGTGCCAGCAGTGAACACAGGGGGTATACCTACGAGCAGTACTTC.

J is TRBJ2-2 and V is TRBV7-6; D might be TRBD2 (6 bases). Trimming shortened V by 10 bases and J by 3 bases, and 9 bases separated the two germline ends. The CDR3 spans 12 residues. CDR1 is SGHVS, CDR2 FNYEAQ, per germline. CDR3 loop: CAMRLDTGELFF. The DNA for the CDR3 is TGTGCCATGCGACTAGACACCGGGGAGCTGTTTTTT.

The CDR3 nucleotides read TGCGCCAGCAGCTTTTCAGGGAACTACAATGAGCAGTTCTTC. Translating it yields CASSFSGNYNEQFF. The V gene is TRBV5-1, the J gene TRBJ2-1; maybe TRBD1 (5 bases). The CDR3 runs 14 residues. The V gene lost 2 bases and the J gene lost 3 bases, with 9 bases spanning the gap. Germline CDR1 and CDR2: SGHRS and YFSETQ.

The V call is TRBV25-1, the J call TRBJ2-2, with D maybe TRBD2 (5 bases). CDR3 length: 14 amino acids. V was clipped by 5 bases and J by 0 bases, with 7 bases between them. Germline CDR1 is MGHDK and CDR2 is SYGVNS. CDR3: CASSTRANTGELFF. The CDR3 DNA sequence: TGTGCCAGCAGTACTAGAGCGAACACCGGGGAGCTGTTTTTT.

V usage is TRBV5-4 and J usage is TRBJ2-2; 8 bases line up with TRBD2. The CDR3 totals 16 residues. Germline values: CDR1 SGHNT, CDR2 YYREEE (reference sequence). V gave up 0 bases and J gave up 7 bases; unmatched junction bases: 8. The DNA of the CDR3 is TGTGCCAGCAGCTTGGGGATGGGACTAGAGGTCGGGGAGCTGTTTTTT. This sequence encodes CASSLGMGLEVGELFF.

This sequence joins TRBV7-9 and TRBJ2-1; 16 bases are shared with TRBD2. Unmatched junction bases numbered 12, after V lost 5 bases and J lost 8 bases. This CDR3 is built from 18 residues. The germline CDR1 and CDR2 sequences are SEHNR and FQNEAQ (reference sequence). Here the CDR3 reads CASSTGLAGGGRGDEQFF. The CDR3 DNA sequence: TGTGCCAGCAGCACGGGACTAGCGGGAGGGGGCCGGGGCGATGAGCAGTTCTTC.

The chain is built from TRBV10-2 and TRBJ2-5; D unresolved. The germline V gene encodes CDR1 WSHSY and CDR2 SAAADI. V lost 8 bases and J 2 bases, leaving 18 bases between the germline ends. The CDR3 extends over 15 amino acids. CDR3 region: CASVPHSASQETQYF. As DNA, the CDR3 is TGCGCCAGCGTCCCCCACTCGGCTAGTCAAGAGACCCAGTACTTC.

V and J are TRBV5-1 and TRBJ2-5, with 9 positions matching TRBD1. Germline trimming cut 3 bases from V and 5 bases from J; bases unmatched to any gene: 11. This CDR3 contains 16 residues. The germline V gene encodes CDR1 SGHRS and CDR2 YFSETQ. CDR3 DNA sequence: TGCGCCAGCAGCTGGGATGGACAGGGGATGCGGGAGACCCAGTACTTC. Amino acid sequence: CASSWDGQGMRETQYF.

This chain links TRBV18 with TRBJ2-7, with 8 positions matching TRBD1. Germline CDR1 reads KGHSH; CDR2 reads LQKENI. This CDR3 comprises 15 residues. The J segment lost 2 bases and the V segment lost 1 base, leaving 4 bases of the junction unmatched. CDR3 coding DNA: TGTGCCAGCTCACCACTTGGACAGGGCACCTACGAGCAGTACTTC. Its protein product is CASSPLGQGTYEQYF.

The rearrangement uses TRBV30 and TRBJ2-7; 11 positions match TRBD2. J lost 5 bases, V lost 3 bases, and 6 bases had no gene match. Per germline, CDR1 GTSNPN and CDR2 SVGIG (reference sequence). This CDR3 region has 14 residues. The chain's CDR3 is CAWRSSGRRHEQYF. CDR3 nucleotides: TGTGCCTGGAGGTCTAGCGGGAGGCGTCACGAGCAGTACTTC.

The chain is built from TRBV5-1 and TRBJ1-1; a possible D gene is TRBD1 (6 bases). CDR1 SGHRS and CDR2 YFSETQ come from the germline V gene. This CDR3 has 15 residues. V was trimmed by 4 bases and J by 2 bases, leaving 15 bases between them. CDR3 loop: CASSPTPGANTEAFF. The CDR3 DNA reads as TGCGCCAGCAGCCCTACCCCAGGGGCAAACACTGAAGCTTTCTTT.

The CDR3 region has the DNA TGTGCCAGCAGTGACTCGGCTAGCGGAAATGAGCAGTTCTTC. It translates to CASSDSASGNEQFF. This chain joins TRBV6-4 and TRBJ2-1; 7 bases map to TRBD2. Germline V CDR1 and CDR2: MRHNA, SNTAGT. V shed 0 bases and J 7 bases; nucleotides not matched to a gene: 3. This CDR3 contains 14 residues.

V gene TRBV18 combines with J gene TRBJ2-3; 7 nucleotides agree with TRBD1. Germline V gene data show CDR1 as KGHSH and CDR2 as LQKENI. With V trimmed by 6 bases and J by 3 bases, 9 bases remained unmatched. This CDR3 comprises 15 residues. The CDR3 protein is CASSQAGGATDTQYF. CDR3 in DNA: TGTGCCAGCTCCCAAGCAGGGGGAGCAACAGATACGCAGTATTTT.

V and J are TRBV27 and TRBJ2-7; 8 bases map to TRBD1. Germline trimming cut 5 bases from V and 5 bases from J; bases unmatched to any gene: 5. CDR1 is MNHEY, CDR2 SMNVEV, per germline (reference sequence). This CDR3 spans 13 amino acids. The CDR3 spells CASSDRGPDEQYF. CDR3 in DNA: TGTGCCAGCAGTGACAGGGGTCCTGACGAGCAGTACTTC.

V is TRBV13 and J is TRBJ2-3; 8 bases line up with TRBD2. The trim removed 3 bases at V and 2 bases at J, leaving 7 bases unmatched. CDR3 length: 16 amino acids. CDR1 is PRHDT, CDR2 FYEKMQ, per germline (reference sequence). The DNA for the CDR3 is TGTGCCAGCAGCTTCCGGGCTAGCGGGTACACAGATACGCAGTATTTT. Amino acid sequence: CASSFRASGYTDTQYF.